The text below deals with one TCR beta chain. A junction boundary mismatches the germline segment, possibly from a read error. Original processing methods: Estimation of nucleated cell counts was performed using reference gene primer amplification. Generated by immunoSEQ multiplex PCR, the TCRdb table keeps only in-frame clones and is missing some. That table supplies the V and J calls and clone size; D and trimming were determined from the DNA. The data contain 75,000 to 80,000 clones, approximately 90% of them singletons. The data were obtained in a study of blood T cell repertoires in COVID-19. For the study at large: Specimens from acute and convalescent COVID-19 originated in the United States, Italy and Spain. The analysed material was cDNA or gDNA that came from T cells, B-cell-depleted T cells, or PBMCs.

Germline lookup yields CDR1 SSHAT and CDR2 FNYEAQ (reference sequence). This CDR3 comprises 19 residues. Sequenced: peripheral blood. The origin of this receptor is a human donor in a cohort sampled during active COVID-19. The V call is TRBV7-7, the J call TRBJ2-6; 10 nucleotides agree with TRBD1. The CDR3 region has the DNA TGTGCTAGCAGCCGATCCCGACAGGGGGCGAGCTCCGGGGCCAACGTCCTGACTTTC. Translated, it gives CASSRSRQGASSGANVLTF.